This T cell receptor beta chain was recorded in a study of T cells in Graves' hyperthyroidism and ophthalmopathy. Looking at the study overall: At the time of initial diagnosis and before any treatment, peripheral blood was collected. Whole-study findings and limits: The blood repertoire included most of the expanded thyroid clonotypes above 0.001.

The germline V gene encodes CDR1 MNHEY and CDR2 SMNVEV (reference sequence). This CDR3 comprises 13 residues. Patients aged 18 to 65 had newly diagnosed hyperthyroidism of under 2 months' duration. The blood sample was taken at first hyperthyroidism diagnosis, before any ophthalmopathy symptoms. TCR beta CDR3 sequences were amplified from RNA transcripts. The TCR CDR3 was amplified in a first-round RT-PCR using the HTBI primer set. One entry per CDR3 protein results from TCRdb running MiXCR on the multiplex PCR reads. The sample holds some 380,000 distinct CDR3 sequences, roughly 12% seen once. Comments on this clonotype: Its antigen is as yet unknown. One junction end disagrees with the germline gene, perhaps due to a read error.

This sequence joins TRBV27 and TRBJ1-4; no firm D call. This TCR derives from a man aged 30-40 years with Graves' hyperthyroidism that later progressed to Graves' ophthalmopathy. The material sequenced was blood. This CDR3 is CASSSPNREKLVF. The CDR3 DNA is TGTGCCAGCAGTTCTCCTAATCGTGAAAAACTGGTTTTT.